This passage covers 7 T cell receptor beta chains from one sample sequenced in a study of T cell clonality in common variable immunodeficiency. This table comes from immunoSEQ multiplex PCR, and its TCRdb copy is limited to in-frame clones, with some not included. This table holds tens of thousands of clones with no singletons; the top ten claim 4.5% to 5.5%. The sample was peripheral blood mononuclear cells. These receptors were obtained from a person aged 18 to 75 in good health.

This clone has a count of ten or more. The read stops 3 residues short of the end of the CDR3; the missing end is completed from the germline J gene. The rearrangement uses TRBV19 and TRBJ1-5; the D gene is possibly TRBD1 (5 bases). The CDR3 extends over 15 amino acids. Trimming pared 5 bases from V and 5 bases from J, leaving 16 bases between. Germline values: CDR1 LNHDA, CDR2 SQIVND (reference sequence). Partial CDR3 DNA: TGTGCCAGTAGTCCTCGGCAGGGTGCTGATCAGCCC. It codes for CASSPRQGADQP. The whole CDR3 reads CASSPRQGADQPQHF.

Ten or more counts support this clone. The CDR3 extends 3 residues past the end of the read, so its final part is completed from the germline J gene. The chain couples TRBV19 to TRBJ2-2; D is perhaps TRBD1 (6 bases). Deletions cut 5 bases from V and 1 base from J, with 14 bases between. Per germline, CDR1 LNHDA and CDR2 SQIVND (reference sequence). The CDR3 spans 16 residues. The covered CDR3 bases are TGTGCCAGTAGTTTTACGACAGGATGGAACACCGGGGAG. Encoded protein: CASSFTTGWNTGE. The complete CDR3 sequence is CASSFTTGWNTGELFF.

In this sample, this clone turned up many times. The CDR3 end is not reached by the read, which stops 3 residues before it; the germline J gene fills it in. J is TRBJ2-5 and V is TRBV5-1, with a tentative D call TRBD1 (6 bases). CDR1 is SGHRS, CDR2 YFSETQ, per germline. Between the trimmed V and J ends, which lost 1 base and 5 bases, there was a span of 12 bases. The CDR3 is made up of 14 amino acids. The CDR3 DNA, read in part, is TGCGCCAGCAGCTTGTTACAGGGAGACGAGACC. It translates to CASSLLQGDET. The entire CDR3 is CASSLLQGDETQYF. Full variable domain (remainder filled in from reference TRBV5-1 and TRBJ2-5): KAGVTQTPRYLIKTRGQQVTLSCSPISGHRSVSWYQQTPGQGLQFLFEYFSETQRNKGNFPGRFSGRQFSNSRSEMNVSTLELGDSALYLCASSLLQGDETQYFGPGTRLLVL.

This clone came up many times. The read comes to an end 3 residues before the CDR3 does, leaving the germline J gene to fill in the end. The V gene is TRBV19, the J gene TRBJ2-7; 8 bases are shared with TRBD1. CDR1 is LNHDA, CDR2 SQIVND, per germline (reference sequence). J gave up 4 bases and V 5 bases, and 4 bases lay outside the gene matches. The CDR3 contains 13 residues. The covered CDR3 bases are TGTGCCAGTAGTGGACAGGGTCAGTACGAG. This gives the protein CASSGQGQYE. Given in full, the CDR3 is CASSGQGQYEQYF.

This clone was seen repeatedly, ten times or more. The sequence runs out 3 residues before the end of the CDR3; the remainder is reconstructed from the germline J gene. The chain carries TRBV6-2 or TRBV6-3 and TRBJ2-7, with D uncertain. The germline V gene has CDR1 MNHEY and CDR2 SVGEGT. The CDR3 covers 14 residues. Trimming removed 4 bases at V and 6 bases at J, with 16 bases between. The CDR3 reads CASSLNLEPAEQYF. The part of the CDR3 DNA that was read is TGTGCCAGCAGTTTAAATCTAGAACCCGCCGAG.

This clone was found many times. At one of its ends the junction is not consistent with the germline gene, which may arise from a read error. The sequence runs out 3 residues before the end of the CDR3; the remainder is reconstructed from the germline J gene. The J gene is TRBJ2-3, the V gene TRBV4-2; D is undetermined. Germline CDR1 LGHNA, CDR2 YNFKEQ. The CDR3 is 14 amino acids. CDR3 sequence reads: CASSQSRFTDTQYF. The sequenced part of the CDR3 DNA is TGCGCCAGCAGCCAATCGCGGTTCACAGATACG.

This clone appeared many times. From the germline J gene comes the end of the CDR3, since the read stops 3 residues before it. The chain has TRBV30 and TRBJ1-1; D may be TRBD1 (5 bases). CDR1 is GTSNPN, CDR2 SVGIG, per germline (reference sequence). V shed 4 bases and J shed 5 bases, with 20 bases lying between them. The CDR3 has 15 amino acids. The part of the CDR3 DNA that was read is TGTGCCTGGACCGCTAATATCGTCGGGGGTACTGAA. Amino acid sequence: CAWTANIVGGTE. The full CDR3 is CAWTANIVGGTEAFF.